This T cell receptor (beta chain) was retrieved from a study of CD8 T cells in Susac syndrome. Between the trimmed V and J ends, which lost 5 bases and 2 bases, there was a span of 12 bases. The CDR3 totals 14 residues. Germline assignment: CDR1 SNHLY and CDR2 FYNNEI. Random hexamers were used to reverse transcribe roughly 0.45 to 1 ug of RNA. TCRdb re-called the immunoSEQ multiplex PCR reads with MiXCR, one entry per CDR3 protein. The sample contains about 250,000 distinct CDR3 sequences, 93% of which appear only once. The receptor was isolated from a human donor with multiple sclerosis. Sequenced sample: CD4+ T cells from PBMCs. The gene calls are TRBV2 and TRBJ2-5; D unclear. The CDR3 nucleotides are TGTGCCAGCAGTCCCCTTCGGCCTCAAGAGACCCAGTACTTC. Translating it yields CASSPLRPQETQYF. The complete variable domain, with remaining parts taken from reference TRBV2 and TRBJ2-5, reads EPEVTQTPSHQVTQMGQEVILRCVPISNHLYFYWYRQILGQKVEFLVSFYNNEISEKSEIFDDQFSVERPDGSNFTLKIRSTKLEDSAMYFCASSPLRPQETQYFGPGTRLLVL.